This T cell receptor (beta chain) was recovered during a study of T-cell memory formation after mild COVID-19. TCRdb reprocessed the 5' RACE reads with MiXCR, giving one entry per CDR3 protein. The repertoire consists of under 200,000 distinct CDR3 sequences, with less than 40% occurring once and the leading ten covering approximately 12%. Study-wide results and caveats: Later expanders leaned toward CD4+, whereas clones contracting from day 15 to 85 were balanced CD4/CD8.

The CDR3 extends over 14 amino acids. V lost 3 bases and J 7 bases, leaving 13 bases between the germline ends. The germline V gene encodes CDR1 DFQATT and CDR2 SNEGSKA (reference sequence). Of note for this clonotype: Its antigen is currently unknown.

The chain links TRBV20-1 to TRBJ1-6, with no clear D. The sample taken for sequencing was PBMCs or a T cell subset sorted from them (not recorded which). This receptor was obtained from an adult woman who had mild COVID-19 (a few samples of this study predate the infection). Cell type and time point are not known. CDR3 loop: CSASSGHPNSPLHF. CDR3 bases: TGCAGTGCTAGTTCGGGCCATCCCAATTCACCCCTCCACTTT.